One sample yielded the 28 T cell receptor beta chains listed below, sequenced in a study of CD8+CD57+ T cells in acquired aplastic anemia. Both TCR beta VDJ combination and CDR3 sequence profiling were carried out. Genomic DNA was the template for this profiling. TCRdb passed the reads through MiXCR, listing each CDR3 protein once. The data show about 470,000 distinct CDR3 sequences, 25% to 40% seen once. Sequencing involved patients with CD8+CD57+ cell expansion previously shown by flow cytometry. Sequenced input: sorted CD4+, CD8+, or CD8+CD57+ T cells (not recorded which) from PBMCs. All receptors derive from a human donor with aplastic anemia.

The chain uses TRBV10-3 and TRBJ2-2; D remains ambiguous. Trimming took 8 bases from V and 6 from J, leaving 16 bases between them. CDR3 length equals 14 residues. Germline lookup yields CDR1 ENHRY and CDR2 SYGVKD. CDR3 coding DNA: TGTGCCATCCGGCCTTTGTCTGACTCCGGGGAGCTGTTTTTT. Amino acids: CAIRPLSDSGELFF.

J is TRBJ2-6 and V is TRBV4-3, with D tentatively TRBD1 (5 bases). CDR3 size: 16 residues. V was pared by 1 base and J by 6 bases, with 13 bases between. Germline values: CDR1 LGHNA, CDR2 YSLEER. The CDR3 DNA sequence: TGCGCCAGCAGCCAAGGGTCCAGGGCTGAGGCCAACGTCCTGACTTTC. The encoded protein is CASSQGSRAEANVLTF.

This clonotype was counted ten times or more. The rearrangement joins TRBV24-1 to TRBJ2-7; maybe TRBD2 (5 bases). V shed 3 bases and J shed 2 bases, with 13 bases lying between them. This CDR3 spans 15 amino acids. Germline V gene sequence: CDR1 KGHDR, CDR2 SFDVKD. The chain's CDR3 is CATSDPTGWTYEQYF. The CDR3 DNA reads as TGTGCCACCAGTGATCCGACGGGGTGGACCTACGAGCAGTACTTC.

The gene calls are TRBV20-1 and TRBJ1-5; D not certain. Between the trimmed V and J ends, which lost 3 bases and 3 bases, there was a span of 12 bases. The CDR3 runs to 14 residues. Germline CDR1 DFQATT, CDR2 SNEGSKA (reference sequence). CDR3 region: CSASMWHPNQPQHF. In DNA form, the CDR3 reads TGCAGTGCTAGTATGTGGCATCCCAATCAGCCCCAGCATTTT.

This clonotype was detected only once. Germline and junction disagree at one end, which may indicate a read error. This chain joins TRBV4-3 and TRBJ2-2; no definite D call. Per germline, CDR1 LGHNA and CDR2 YSLEER. The CDR3 loop spans 17 amino acids. CDR3 sequence reads: CTSSQVDMGLRTGELFF. The CDR3 region has the DNA TGCACCAGCAGCCAAGTCGATATGGGTTTGCGGACCGGGGAGCTGTTTTTT.

A remark on this clonotype: No conserved phenylalanine or tryptophan is present at the end of the CDR3, so a read error is the likely explanation. Because the CDR3's place on the DNA is in doubt, the DNA is left out and the CDR3 is given as listed by TCRdb. The chain couples TRBV25-1 to TRBJ1-3. Germline assignment: CDR1 MGHDK and CDR2 SYGVNS. The CDR3 is 8 amino acids in total, end residues counted. The CDR3 here is CASMGENT.

This clonotype was observed at least ten times. The gene calls are TRBV29-1 and TRBJ2-2; possibly TRBD2 for D (6 bases). This CDR3 spans 14 amino acids. CDR1 and CDR2 (germline): SQVTM, ANQGSEA. The germline V and J ends were trimmed by 6 bases and 2 bases, with 13 bases remaining between them. CDR3: CSVAGTSNTGELFF. For the CDR3, the DNA is TGCAGCGTCGCGGGGACTTCCAACACCGGGGAGCTGTTTTTT.

This clonotype was seen ten or more times. This chain uses TRBV19 with TRBJ2-3; TRBD1 matches 9 bases. The CDR3 extends over 13 amino acids. Germline values: CDR1 LNHDA, CDR2 SQIVND (reference sequence). Unmatched junction bases numbered 4, after V lost 8 bases and J lost 4 bases. The CDR3 loop reads CASGDRVPDTQYF. The CDR3 DNA is TGTGCCAGTGGGGACAGGGTGCCAGATACGCAGTATTTT.

V gene TRBV20-1 combines with J gene TRBJ2-7; D remains unclear. This CDR3 comprises 13 residues. Germline values: CDR1 DFQATT, CDR2 SNEGSKA (reference sequence). V was shortened by 5 bases and J by 0 bases, with 11 bases between the two germline ends. CDR3 region: CSASDPSSYEQYF. CDR3 nucleotide sequence: TGCAGTGCTTCCGACCCAAGCTCCTACGAGCAGTACTTC.

This sequence joins TRBV29-1 and TRBJ2-7, with TRBD1 identical over 7 bases. The V segment lost 6 bases and the J segment 3 bases; nucleotides outside the gene matches: 20. The CDR3 totals 17 residues. The germline gives CDR1 SQVTM, CDR2 ANQGSEA. The CDR3 reads CSVETYRDSTKNYEQYF. The CDR3 DNA reads as TGCAGCGTAGAAACGTACCGGGACAGCACGAAAAACTACGAGCAGTACTTC.

This clonotype appeared a few times. This chain uses TRBV7-9 with TRBJ2-1, with D possibly being TRBD1 (6 bases). V was clipped by 5 bases and J by 16 bases, with 21 bases between them. CDR1 is SEHNR, CDR2 FQNEAQ, per germline (reference sequence). This CDR3 comprises 13 residues. This chain's CDR3 is CASSPPQGGEKFF. The CDR3 bases are TGTGCCAGCAGCCCACCACAGGGCGGAGAGAAATTCTTC.

This clonotype was seen at least ten times. This sequence joins TRBV7-2 and TRBJ2-7, with a weak D call TRBD1 (6 bases). Germline CDR1 is SGHTA and CDR2 is FQGNSA. The CDR3 runs 14 residues. Trimming cost V 5 bases and J 3 bases, with 14 bases left between them. The CDR3 protein is CASSQTGFLYEQYF. The CDR3 DNA reads as TGTGCCAGCAGCCAGACAGGTTTTCTCTACGAGCAGTACTTC.

V and J are TRBV6-1 and TRBJ2-2; 7 nucleotides match TRBD1. This CDR3 has 13 amino acids. The trim removed 6 bases at V and 6 bases at J, leaving 4 bases unmatched. Germline V gene lookup returns CDR1 MNHNS and CDR2 SASEGT. The CDR3 DNA reads as TGTGCCAGCAGGGCAACAGGGGCCGGGGAGCTGTTTTTT. It is translated as CASRATGAGELFF.

This clonotype came up many times. This sequence joins TRBV19 and TRBJ1-2; 7 nucleotides line up with TRBD1. The germline V gene encodes CDR1 LNHDA and CDR2 SQIVND (reference sequence). This CDR3 region has 15 residues. V was clipped by 7 bases and J by 8 bases; unmatched bases: 16. The chain's CDR3 is CASTPWAGGGQGYTF. As DNA, the CDR3 is TGTGCCAGTACCCCATGGGCAGGGGGAGGCCAGGGCTACACCTTC.

This chain uses TRBV19 with TRBJ1-1, with 7 nucleotides matching TRBD1. V lost 2 bases, J lost 11 bases, and 20 bases stayed unmatched. The CDR3 loop spans 17 amino acids. The germline gives CDR1 LNHDA, CDR2 SQIVND (reference sequence). Written as DNA, the CDR3 is TGTGCCAGTAGTATATCCCCTCCGGGGAGGGGGCTTGGGGTCGCTTTCTTT. Translated, it gives CASSISPPGRGLGVAFF.

There are a few counts of this clonotype. This chain joins TRBV11-2 and TRBJ1-5; 7 bases match TRBD1. There are 16 residues in the CDR3. J was trimmed by 2 bases and V by 5 bases; bases with no gene match: 9. Germline assignment: CDR1 SGHAT and CDR2 FQNNGV. For the CDR3, the DNA is TGTGCCAGCAGCCAAAACAGGGGTTCGGGCAATCAGCCCCAGCATTTT. Amino acid sequence: CASSQNRGSGNQPQHF.

In its sample, this clonotype was seen many times. The chain is built from TRBV7-6 and TRBJ1-5; 10 bases map to TRBD1. Germline CDR1 reads SGHVS; CDR2 reads FNYEAQ. V lost 5 bases and J lost 5; bases outside the gene matches: 9. The CDR3 is 16 residues long. The CDR3 DNA reads as TGTGCCAGCAGCGAGGAGTGGGACAGGGGAGATCAGCCCCAGCATTTT. Encoded protein: CASSEEWDRGDQPQHF.

The chain combines TRBV20-1 with TRBJ1-2; D may be TRBD1 (5 bases). The CDR3 covers 13 residues. In germline, CDR1 is DFQATT, CDR2 SNEGSKA (reference sequence). Trimming shortened V by 3 bases and J by 2 bases, and 10 bases separated the two germline ends. The CDR3 DNA reads TGCAGTGCTAGCCCCGACAGAAACTATGGCTACACCTTC. Translated, it gives CSASPDRNYGYTF.

This clonotype was detected many times. CDR3: CAISTRQGQTSTDTQYF. In DNA form, the CDR3 reads TGTGCCATCAGTACCCGACAGGGTCAGACTAGCACAGATACGCAGTATTTT. This chain joins TRBV10-3 and TRBJ2-3; 7 nucleotides match TRBD1. In germline, CDR1 is ENHRY, CDR2 SYGVKD. CDR3 length: 17 amino acids. Trimming cost V 5 bases and J 0 bases; bases outside gene matches: 11.

This clonotype was detected many times. The chain links TRBV19 to TRBJ2-7, with D hard to call. This CDR3 is 14 amino acids long. With 5 bases removed from V and 0 bases from J, the gap between germline ends came to 11 bases. Germline V gene lookup returns CDR1 LNHDA and CDR2 SQIVND (reference sequence). The CDR3 region has the DNA TGTGCCAGTAGTCCGAACGATGTCTCCTACGAGCAGTACTTC. This gives the protein CASSPNDVSYEQYF.

This chain connects TRBV24-1 to TRBJ2-7; 7 nucleotides line up with TRBD1. V gave up 12 bases and J gave up 5 bases; unmatched junction bases: 6. This CDR3 region has 11 residues. CDR1 and CDR2 from the germline V gene are KGHDR and SFDVKD. The CDR3 is CASKGGHEQYF. In DNA form, the CDR3 reads TGTGCCTCCAAAGGGGGCCACGAGCAGTACTTC.

This clonotype was picked up a small number of times. This chain connects TRBV5-4 to TRBJ1-2, with D tentatively TRBD1 (5 bases). The CDR3 has 13 amino acids. The germline V gene has CDR1 SGHNT and CDR2 YYREEE (reference sequence). V was cut by 7 bases and J by 6 bases, with 16 bases left in between. The chain's CDR3 is CASQKGIGNGYTF. In nucleotides, the CDR3 is TGTGCCAGCCAAAAGGGGATAGGGAATGGCTACACCTTC.

In its sample, this clonotype was seen a few times. This chain uses TRBV19 with TRBJ2-3; no clear D. The V end lost 1 base, the J end lost 0 bases, and 11 bases lay between the germline ends. Germline CDR1 LNHDA, CDR2 SQIVND (reference sequence). This CDR3 is built from 16 residues. CDR3 in amino acids: CASSIVATPSTDTQYF. The CDR3 bases are TGTGCCAGTAGTATAGTCGCGACACCCAGCACAGATACGCAGTATTTT.

The chain recombines TRBV7-6 with TRBJ2-7; D tentatively reads TRBD1 or TRBD2 (6 bases each). Per germline, CDR1 SGHVS and CDR2 FNYEAQ. The CDR3 sequence is 19 residues long. V was trimmed by 1 base and J by 0 bases, leaving 22 bases between them. As DNA, the CDR3 is TGTGCCAGCAGCTTAGGTCTAGGGGGGATTCACATAAACTCCTACGAGCAGTACTTC. This translates into CASSLGLGGIHINSYEQYF.

In its sample, this clonotype was seen many times. This rearrangement joins TRBV10-3 to TRBJ2-7, with TRBD1 matching over 7 bases. J was trimmed by 6 bases and V by 7 bases; bases with no gene match: 6. In germline, CDR1 is ENHRY, CDR2 SYGVKD. The CDR3 extends over 12 amino acids. The CDR3 DNA sequence: TGTGCCATCACCCAGACAGGGAGCGAGCAGTACTTC. Translated: CAITQTGSEQYF.

This clonotype was counted ten times or more. The chain couples TRBV19 to TRBJ1-1, with D unclear. The CDR3 covers 14 residues. V was cut by 0 bases and J by 1 base, with 6 bases left in between. The germline gives CDR1 LNHDA, CDR2 SQIVND (reference sequence). CDR3: CASSIDSANTEAFF. CDR3 nucleotides: TGTGCCAGTAGTATAGATAGCGCGAACACTGAAGCTTTCTTT.

This clonotype was counted at least ten times. The chain recombines TRBV7-2 with TRBJ2-4; the D is unclear. Trimming cost V 2 bases and J 3 bases, with 5 bases left between them. The CDR3 consists of 13 residues. Germline V gene lookup returns CDR1 SGHTA and CDR2 FQGNSA. The CDR3 sequence: CASSLLGKNIQYF. DNA for the CDR3: TGTGCCAGCAGCTTATTGGGCAAAAACATTCAGTACTTC.

The V call is TRBV7-8, the J call TRBJ2-4, with 10 nucleotides matching TRBD1. There are 16 residues in the CDR3. J gave up 9 bases and V 2 bases, and 10 bases lay outside the gene matches. Germline lookup yields CDR1 SGHVS and CDR2 FQNEAQ. The CDR3 here is CASSLLSGQGLGIQYF. The CDR3 bases are TGTGCCAGCAGCTTATTGTCGGGACAGGGGTTGGGCATTCAGTACTTC.